The 15 T cell receptor beta chains below all came from one sample that was sequenced in a study of CD8 T cells in Susac syndrome. RNA amounts of about 0.5 to 1 ug underwent reverse transcription with random hexamers. TCRdb re-analysed the immunoSEQ multiplex PCR reads in MiXCR, keeping a single row per CDR3 protein. The profile covers under 300,000 distinct CDR3 sequences, with less than 96% appearing a single time and about 0.095% taken by the ten largest. The sample consisted of CD4+ T cells from PBMCs. Receptors originate from a human donor with Susac syndrome.

The chain couples TRBV9 to TRBJ2-1, with TRBD2 matching 8 bases. Losses at the gene ends were 0 bases for V and 8 bases for J; bases not matched to a gene: 13. The CDR3 has 17 residues. Germline values: CDR1 SGDLS, CDR2 YYNGEE. The CDR3 nucleotides read TGTGCCAGCAGCGTAGCGCTTTTAGCGGGATCGGGGCATGAGCAGTTCTTC. Amino acid sequence: CASSVALLAGSGHEQFF.

The chain carries TRBV6-2 or TRBV6-3 and TRBJ1-2; 8 positions agree with TRBD1. Per germline, CDR1 MNHEY and CDR2 SVGEGT. V gave up 10 bases and J gave up 5 bases; unmatched junction bases: 18. There are 16 residues in the CDR3. CDR3 sequence reads: CATGGQGNSRSYGYTF. The CDR3, as DNA: TGTGCCACCGGCGGACAGGGAAATTCACGGTCTTATGGCTACACCTTC.

The chain couples TRBV27 to TRBJ1-2; TRBD1 matches at 7 bases. Trimming at V came to 3 bases and at J to 8 bases, leaving 9 bases not matched to a gene. Germline CDR1 and CDR2: MNHEY and SMNVEV (reference sequence). The CDR3 extends over 14 amino acids. The CDR3 DNA sequence: TGTGCCAGCAGTTTCCTCGGACAGGCTCAGGGCTACACCTTC. This translates into CASSFLGQAQGYTF.

This chain joins TRBV5-6 and TRBJ1-2; the match to TRBD1 covers 8 bases. Germline CDR1 and CDR2: SGHDT and YYEEEE. V shed 4 bases, J shed 14 bases, and the junction held 7 bases outside the gene matches. The CDR3 has 11 residues. The CDR3 DNA follows: TGTGCCAGCAGCACCGGGACAGGCGCGACCTTC. Protein: CASSTGTGATF. Drawing the rest from reference TRBV5-6 and TRBJ1-2, the complete variable domain is DAGVTQSPTHLIKTRGQQVTLRCSPKSGHDTVSWYQQALGQGPQFIFQYYEEEERQRGNFPDRFSGHQFPNYSSELNVNALLLGDSALYLCASSTGTGATFGSGTRLTVV.

This rearrangement joins TRBV27 to TRBJ1-2, with D unresolved. Germline CDR1 MNHEY, CDR2 SMNVEV (reference sequence). CDR3 length equals 11 residues. Trimming stripped 7 bases from V and 6 bases from J, with 9 bases between. The CDR3: CASMGLNGYTF. The CDR3 DNA reads as TGTGCCAGCATGGGTCTGAATGGCTACACCTTC.

This sequence joins TRBV23-1 and TRBJ2-7; 7 bases map to TRBD2. TRBV23-1 falls under the ORF class, with uncertain function. This CDR3 spans 15 amino acids. Losses at the gene ends were 5 bases for V and 3 bases for J; bases not matched to a gene: 10. The CDR3 loop reads CASSVQGGNYYEQYF. DNA of the CDR3: TGCGCCAGCAGTGTCCAGGGAGGGAACTACTACGAGCAGTACTTC.

The rearrangement uses TRBV27 and TRBJ1-2, with TRBD1 matching over 10 bases. Germline-derived CDR1 and CDR2 are MNHEY and SMNVEV (reference sequence). The V segment lost 5 bases and the J segment 6 bases; nucleotides outside the gene matches: 9. The CDR3 length is 15 residues. CDR3 sequence: CASSGDRGPPDGYTF. CDR3 in DNA: TGTGCCAGCAGTGGCGACAGGGGGCCCCCGGATGGCTACACCTTC.

The chain has TRBV7-6 and TRBJ2-7, with D perhaps TRBD2 (5 bases). The CDR3 spans 15 residues. Germline V lookup: CDR1 SGHVS, CDR2 FNYEAQ. V lost 5 bases and J lost 2, with 16 bases in between. The CDR3 DNA follows: TGTGCCAGCAGCCCAAGCGGACGCCAAGCCTACGAGCAGTACTTC. This gives the protein CASSPSGRQAYEQYF. The full variable domain, its missing parts supplied by reference TRBV7-6 and TRBJ2-7, is GAGVSQSPRYKVTKRGQDVALRCDPISGHVSLYWYRQALGQGPEFLTYFNYEAQQDKSGLPNDRFSAERPEGSISTLTIQRTEQRDSAMYRCASSPSGRQAYEQYFGPGTRLTVT.

V usage is TRBV29-1 and J usage is TRBJ1-1; D perhaps matches TRBD1 (5 bases). V dropped 6 bases and J dropped 8 bases, with 19 bases sitting between them. The CDR3 is 13 residues long. Germline-derived CDR1 and CDR2 are SQVTM and ANQGSEA. For the CDR3, the DNA is TGCAGCGTCACTCTTTTGTGGGGCGCAGAAGCTTTCTTT. Its translation is CSVTLLWGAEAFF.

The chain uses TRBV4-2 and TRBJ2-3; 11 nucleotides match TRBD2. Trimming cost V 2 bases and J 4 bases; bases outside gene matches: 2. The length of the CDR3 is 15 residues. The germline gives CDR1 LGHNA, CDR2 YNFKEQ. The CDR3 DNA is TGTGCCAGCAGCCAAACTAGCGGGAGCGCAGATACGCAGTATTTT. Translating gives CASSQTSGSADTQYF.

This chain links TRBV18 with TRBJ2-1, with a weak D call TRBD2 (6 bases). The CDR3 sequence is 16 residues long. From germline, CDR1 is KGHSH and CDR2 LQKENI. V lost 3 bases and J 4 bases, leaving 16 bases between the germline ends. DNA of the CDR3: TGTGCCAGCTCACCCCCAGGACTACCGACTTACAATGAGCAGTTCTTC. Translated: CASSPPGLPTYNEQFF.

This chain links TRBV29-1 with TRBJ2-4; 9 nucleotides agree with TRBD1. The CDR3 runs to 14 residues. With 3 bases clipped from V and 7 bases from J, the junction kept 7 bases outside the gene matches. CDR1 is SQVTM, CDR2 ANQGSEA, per germline. The CDR3 region has the DNA TGCAGCGTTGAGGGGACAGGGAGCACCAACATTCAGTACTTC. Its translation: CSVEGTGSTNIQYF. The entire variable domain, with the rest obtained from reference TRBV29-1 and TRBJ2-4, is as follows: SAVISQKPSRDICQRGTSLTIQCQVDSQVTMMFWYRQQPGQSLTLIATANQGSEATYESGFVIDKFPISRPNLTFSTLTVSNMSPEDSSIYLCSVEGTGSTNIQYFGAGTRLSVL.

J is TRBJ2-1 and V is TRBV5-1; 12 positions match TRBD2. With V trimmed by 5 bases and J by 8 bases, 8 bases remained unmatched. This CDR3 is 15 amino acids long. The germline V gene encodes CDR1 SGHRS and CDR2 YFSETQ. CDR3 DNA sequence: TGCGCCAGCAGGCAGACTAGCGGGAGTGTATATGAGCAGTTCTTC. Its protein is CASRQTSGSVYEQFF.

The rearrangement links TRBV9 to TRBJ2-2; 11 bases are a match to TRBD2. V gave up 4 bases and J gave up 4 bases; unmatched junction bases: 6. CDR3 size: 16 residues. CDR1 and CDR2 (germline): SGDLS, YYNGEE. The CDR3 DNA reads as TGTGCCAGCAGCCTAGGGACTAGCGGAGTCACCGGGGAGCTGTTTTTT. Translating it yields CASSLGTSGVTGELFF.

V and J are TRBV30 and TRBJ2-3; no clear D. Germline V gene sequence: CDR1 GTSNPN, CDR2 SVGIG (reference sequence). The CDR3 consists of 14 residues. V lost 5 bases and J 2 bases, leaving 14 bases between the germline ends. This CDR3 is CAWHRLASTDTQYF. CDR3 DNA: TGTGCCTGGCACCGTCTGGCGTCCACAGATACGCAGTATTTT.